These T cell receptor beta chains were read from a single sample in a study of cytomegalovirus exposure and HLA in healthy donors. Here immunoSEQ multiplex PCR was the method, and the copy in TCRdb shows in-frame clones only, minus some. The sample lists approximately 180,000 clones, about four fifths seen once, with approximately 4.4% in the top ten. Sequencing input: PBMCs. The origin of the receptors is a woman between 18 and 30 years old in good health and CMV-seropositive. CDR3s leave out the opening cysteine and the closing phenylalanine or tryptophan. Each record gives: V gene, J gene, CDR3 protein.

V: TRBV7-9
J: TRBJ2-5
CDR3: ASSFSETQY

V: TRBV6-1
J: TRBJ1-5
CDR3: ASSEAGGSNQPQH

V: TRBV7-2
J: TRBJ2-7
CDR3: ASSLDGGGTSYEQY

V: TRBV7-8
J: TRBJ1-1
CDR3: ASSFPYDIGTEAF

V: TRBV9
J: TRBJ1-2
CDR3: ASSVRQGGDYGYT

V: TRBV6-5
J: TRBJ2-7
CDR3: ASSKTGPRGEQY

V: TRBV7-9
J: TRBJ2-7
CDR3: ASSLLQQPYEQY

V: TRBV20-1
J: TRBJ1-1
CDR3: SASRGTEAF

V: TRBV7-2
J: TRBJ2-1
CDR3: ASSLGPGINEQF

V: TRBV29-1
J: TRBJ2-5
CDR3: SVEEWQKETQY

V: TRBV18
J: TRBJ1-1
CDR3: ASSPDRGSEAF

V: TRBV7-2
J: TRBJ1-3
CDR3: ASSLGVGGAGNTIY

V: TRBV4-3
J: TRBJ1-1
CDR3: ASSLTGDSTEAF

V: TRBV28
J: TRBJ1-1
CDR3: ASSQGMLKAF

V: TRBV15
J: TRBJ2-7
CDR3: ATSRVLLGEQY

V: TRBV7-8
J: TRBJ1-6
CDR3: ASAYRDISPLH

V: TRBV4-2
J: TRBJ1-2
CDR3: ASSQGAGGLYGYT

V: TRBV10-1
J: TRBJ1-1
CDR3: ASSVGPFNTEAF

V: TRBV7-9
J: TRBJ2-7
CDR3: ASSGLAGATPYEQY

V: TRBV7-2
J: TRBJ1-4
CDR3: ASSLAGGTVEKLF

V: TRBV5-6
J: TRBJ1-2
CDR3: ASSLSFGGQGSGYT

V: TRBV5-1
J: TRBJ2-7
CDR3: ASWDSSYEQY

V: TRBV4-2
J: TRBJ1-3
CDR3: ASSQDPGQGNGAGNTIY

V: TRBV11-2
J: TRBJ2-7
CDR3: ASSWGGNEQY

V: TRBV25-1
J: TRBJ2-5
CDR3: ASSEWGTSQETQY

V: TRBV9
J: TRBJ1-1
CDR3: ASSVIDRNTEAF

V: TRBV4-1
J: TRBJ2-6
CDR3: ASSQGDRIWAGANVLT

V: TRBV7-2
J: TRBJ1-2
CDR3: ASSPRTGIGYT

V: TRBV19
J: TRBJ2-2
CDR3: ASSLVTGRTGELF

V: TRBV25-1
J: TRBJ1-3
CDR3: ASSKHGAGTGAGNTIY

V: TRBV18
J: TRBJ1-6
CDR3: ASSPSEGRDSPLH

V: TRBV7-9
J: TRBJ2-1
CDR3: ASSLPAGTRDDEQF

V: TRBV5-1
J: TRBJ1-2
CDR3: ASSLSSGGYGYT

V: TRBV28
J: TRBJ2-7
CDR3: ASSHYIRDRGQY

V: TRBV7-8
J: TRBJ1-1
CDR3: ASSPRGGGTEAF

V: TRBV10-3
J: TRBJ1-3
CDR3: AISRDTPGRGNTIY

V: TRBV30
J: TRBJ1-1
CDR3: AWSLTRINTEAF

V: TRBV5-6
J: TRBJ2-1
CDR3: ASSLHFPGEVNNEQF

V: TRBV15
J: TRBJ1-2
CDR3: ATSSPTGVSSVAGYT

V: TRBV10-3
J: TRBJ2-7
CDR3: AISREEGDRRQY

V: TRBV6-5
J: TRBJ1-3
CDR3: ASSYYGISGNTIY

V: TRBV5-6
J: TRBJ2-1
CDR3: ASSLEAVRDYTYNEQF

V: TRBV7-8
J: TRBJ2-5
CDR3: ASSSGLAEETQY

V: TRBV14
J: TRBJ2-1
CDR3: ASSQDNPGGLDEQF

V: TRBV6-5
J: TRBJ1-3
CDR3: ASSYDAGGARNAIY

V: TRBV6-5
J: TRBJ1-1
CDR3: ASSYGKNTEAF

V: TRBV5-1
J: TRBJ2-2
CDR3: ASSGLFGGTGELF

V: TRBV4-1
J: TRBJ1-5
CDR3: ASSPNFIRYNQPQH

V: TRBV5-4
J: TRBJ1-2
CDR3: ASSFDRVEGYT

V: TRBV6-5
J: TRBJ1-5
CDR3: ASSYSLRQPQH

V: TRBV5-1
J: TRBJ2-1
CDR3: ASSGLAGTNSYNEQF

V: TRBV30
J: TRBJ1-6
CDR3: PLPRPGLYSPLH

V: TRBV19
J: TRBJ2-2
CDR3: ASSIAGQGAGELF

V: TRBV9
J: TRBJ2-5
CDR3: ASSVGRTSGFQETQY